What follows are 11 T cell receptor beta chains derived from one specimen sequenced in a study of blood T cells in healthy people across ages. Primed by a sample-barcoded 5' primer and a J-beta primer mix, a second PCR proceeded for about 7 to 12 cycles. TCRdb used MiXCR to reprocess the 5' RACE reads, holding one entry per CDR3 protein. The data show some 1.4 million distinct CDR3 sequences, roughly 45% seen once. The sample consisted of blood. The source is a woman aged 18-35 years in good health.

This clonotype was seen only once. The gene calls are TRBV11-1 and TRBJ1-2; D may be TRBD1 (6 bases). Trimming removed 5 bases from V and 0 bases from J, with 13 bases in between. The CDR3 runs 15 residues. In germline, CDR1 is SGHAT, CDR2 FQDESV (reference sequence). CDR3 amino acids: CASSEGGTTNYGYTF. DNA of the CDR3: TGTGCCAGCAGCGAAGGTGGGACAACTAACTATGGCTACACCTTC. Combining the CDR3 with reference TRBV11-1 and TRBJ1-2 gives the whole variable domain EAEVAQSPRYKITEKSQAVAFWCDPISGHATLYWYRQILGQGPELLVQFQDESVVDDSQLPKDRFSAERLKGVDSTLKIQPAELGDSAMYLCASSEGGTTNYGYTFGSGTRLTVV.

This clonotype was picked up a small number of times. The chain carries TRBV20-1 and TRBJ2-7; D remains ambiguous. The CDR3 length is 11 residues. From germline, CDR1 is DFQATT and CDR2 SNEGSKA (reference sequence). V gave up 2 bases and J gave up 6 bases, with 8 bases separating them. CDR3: CSARRWAEQYF. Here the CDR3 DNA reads TGCAGTGCTAGAAGGTGGGCCGAGCAGTACTTC.

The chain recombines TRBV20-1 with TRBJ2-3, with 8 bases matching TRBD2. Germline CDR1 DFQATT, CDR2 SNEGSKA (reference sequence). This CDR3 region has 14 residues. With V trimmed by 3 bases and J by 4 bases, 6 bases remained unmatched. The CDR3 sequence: CSARAGGSADTQYF. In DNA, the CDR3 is TGCAGTGCTAGGGCGGGAGGTAGCGCAGATACGCAGTATTTT.

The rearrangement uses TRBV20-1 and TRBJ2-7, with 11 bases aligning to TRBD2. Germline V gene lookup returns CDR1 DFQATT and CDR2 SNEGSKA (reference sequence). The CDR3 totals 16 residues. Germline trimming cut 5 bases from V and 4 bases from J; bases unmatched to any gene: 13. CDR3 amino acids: CSASDRAGTSGYEQYF. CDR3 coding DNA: TGCAGTGCTTCCGACAGGGCCGGGACTAGCGGTTACGAGCAGTACTTC.

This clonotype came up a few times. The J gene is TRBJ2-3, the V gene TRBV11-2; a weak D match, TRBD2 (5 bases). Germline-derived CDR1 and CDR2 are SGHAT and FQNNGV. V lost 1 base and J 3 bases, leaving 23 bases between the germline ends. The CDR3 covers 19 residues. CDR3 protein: CASSLVGLRFGGRTDTQYF. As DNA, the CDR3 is TGTGCCAGCAGCTTAGTAGGATTACGGTTTGGAGGTCGGACAGATACGCAGTATTTT.

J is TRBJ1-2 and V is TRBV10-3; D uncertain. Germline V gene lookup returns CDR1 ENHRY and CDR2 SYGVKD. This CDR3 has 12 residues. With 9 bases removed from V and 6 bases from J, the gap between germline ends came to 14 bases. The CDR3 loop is CAIPVGENGYTF. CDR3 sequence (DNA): TGTGCCATTCCCGTTGGGGAGAATGGCTACACCTTC.

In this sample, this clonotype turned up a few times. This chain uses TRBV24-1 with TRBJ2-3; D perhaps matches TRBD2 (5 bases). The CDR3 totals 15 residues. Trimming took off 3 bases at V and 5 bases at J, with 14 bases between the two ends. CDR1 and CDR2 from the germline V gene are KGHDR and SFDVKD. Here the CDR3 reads CATSDPSTEGDTQYF. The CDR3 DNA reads TGTGCCACCAGTGATCCCAGCACTGAGGGAGATACGCAGTATTTT.

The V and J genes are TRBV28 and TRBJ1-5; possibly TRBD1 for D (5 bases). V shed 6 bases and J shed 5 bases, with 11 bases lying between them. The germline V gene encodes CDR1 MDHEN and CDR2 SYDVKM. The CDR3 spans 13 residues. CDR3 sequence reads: CASSQGIDQPQHF. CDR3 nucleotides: TGTGCCAGCAGCCAGGGAATCGATCAGCCCCAGCATTTT. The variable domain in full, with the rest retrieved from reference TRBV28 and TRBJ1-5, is DVKVTQSSRYLVKRTGEKVFLECVQDMDHENMFWYRQDPGLGLRLIYFSYDVKMKEKGDIPEGYSVSREKKERFSLILESASTNQTSMYLCASSQGIDQPQHFGDGTRLSIL.

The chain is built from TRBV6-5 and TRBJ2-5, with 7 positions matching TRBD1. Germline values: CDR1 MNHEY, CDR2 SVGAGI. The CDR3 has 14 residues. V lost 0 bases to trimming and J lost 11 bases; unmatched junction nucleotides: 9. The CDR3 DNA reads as TGTGCCAGCAGTTACTCGAATATGGGACAGCCTCAGTACTTC. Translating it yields CASSYSNMGQPQYF.

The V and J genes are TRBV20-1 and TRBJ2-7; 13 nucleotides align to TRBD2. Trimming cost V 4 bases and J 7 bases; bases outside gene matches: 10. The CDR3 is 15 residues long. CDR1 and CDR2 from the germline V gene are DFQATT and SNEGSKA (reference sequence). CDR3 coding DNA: TGCAGTGCTACCCCACTAGCGGGAGGGGGTAATGAGCAGTACTTC. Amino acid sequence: CSATPLAGGGNEQYF.

CDR3 region: CSAEEGGGNYNEQFF. The CDR3 bases are TGCAGTGCCGAAGAGGGGGGGGGAAACTACAATGAGCAGTTCTTC. The V and J genes are TRBV20-1 and TRBJ2-1; maybe TRBD2 (7 bases). V lost 6 bases to trimming and J lost 3 bases, with 18 bases between them. The CDR3 contains 15 residues. Looked up from germline, CDR1 is DFQATT and CDR2 is SNEGSKA (reference sequence).